The 15 T cell receptor beta chains below were found in one sample sequenced in a study of cytomegalovirus exposure and HLA in healthy donors. Primers included in the PCR were 60 Vbeta and 13 Jbeta primers. Only in-frame clones appear in the TCRdb table, and some are missing; sequencing was by immunoSEQ multiplex PCR. The repertoire has approximately 160,000 clones, around 77% of them found once; the top ten carry about 1.5%. The specimen was PBMCs. Receptors originate from a woman aged 25-40 years in good health and CMV-seronegative.

This clone came up a few times. This chain uses TRBV5-6 with TRBJ1-4; D gene ambiguous. The CDR3 extends over 14 amino acids. V was pared by 1 base and J by 3 bases, with 7 bases between. Germline assignment: CDR1 SGHDT and CDR2 YYEEEE. As DNA, the CDR3 is TGTGCCAGCAGCTTGTACCAGGCTAATGAAAAACTGTTTTTT. This translates into CASSLYQANEKLFF.

There are a few counts of this clone. The chain combines TRBV18 with TRBJ2-1; 8 nucleotides line up with TRBD2. J lost 9 bases, V lost 3 bases, and 16 bases had no gene match. Germline V gives CDR1 KGHSH, CDR2 LQKENI. The CDR3 sequence is 17 residues long. CDR3 loop: CASSPRVLAGRPAEQFF. The CDR3 DNA reads TGTGCCAGCTCACCTAGAGTCTTAGCGGGACGGCCCGCTGAGCAGTTCTTC. Combining the CDR3 with reference TRBV18 and TRBJ2-1 gives the whole variable domain NAGVMQNPRHLVRRRGQEARLRCSPMKGHSHVYWYRQLPEEGLKFMVYLQKENIIDESGMPKERFSAEFPKEGPSILRIQQVVRGDSAAYFCASSPRVLAGRPAEQFFGPGTRLTVL.

The V and J genes are TRBV5-6 and TRBJ1-2; 8 bases are a match to TRBD1. Germline assignment: CDR1 SGHDT and CDR2 YYEEEE. V shed 4 bases, J shed 4 bases, and the junction held 3 bases outside the gene matches. The CDR3 has 13 residues. The CDR3 coding sequence is TGTGCCAGCAGCCCTACAGGGGGCTATGGCTACACCTTC. Protein product: CASSPTGGYGYTF.

The V gene is TRBV19, the J gene TRBJ2-1; 7 bases align to TRBD2. The germline V gene has CDR1 LNHDA and CDR2 SQIVND (reference sequence). Unmatched junction bases numbered 7, after V lost 3 bases and J lost 5 bases. The CDR3 runs 15 residues. CDR3: CASSIWAGVDNEQFF. The CDR3 nucleotides read TGTGCCAGTAGTATTTGGGCGGGAGTAGACAATGAGCAGTTCTTC.

V usage is TRBV15 and J usage is TRBJ1-2; tentative D call: TRBD1 (6 bases). CDR1 LNHNV and CDR2 YYDKDF come from the germline V gene (reference sequence). V was pared by 6 bases and J by 1 base, with 9 bases between. This CDR3 has 13 amino acids. The DNA of the CDR3 is TGTGCCACCAGTCAGGGGTATAACTATGGCTACACCTTC. Residues: CATSQGYNYGYTF. The complete variable domain, with remaining parts taken from reference TRBV15 and TRBJ1-2, reads DAMVIQNPRYQVTQFGKPVTLSCSQTLNHNVMYWYQQKSSQAPKLLFHYYDKDFNNEADTPDNFQSRRPNTSFCFLDIRSPGLGDTAMYLCATSQGYNYGYTFGSGTRLTVV.

The rearrangement uses TRBV29-1 and TRBJ2-1, with 8 bases fitting TRBD2. CDR1 and CDR2 from the germline V gene are SQVTM and ANQGSEA. This CDR3 is built from 14 residues. After removal of 6 bases from V and 1 base from J, the junction contained 5 bases not matched to a gene. DNA of the CDR3: TGCAGCGTAGCCGGGAGGGGATCCTACAATGAGCAGTTCTTC. Protein product: CSVAGRGSYNEQFF.

This chain links TRBV5-8 with TRBJ2-7; D not resolved. This CDR3 has 11 amino acids. The V and J ends lost 1 base and 7 bases respectively, with 6 bases between them. Germline V gene sequence: CDR1 SGHTS, CDR2 YDEGEE. In nucleotides, the CDR3 is TGTGCCAGCAGCTTGTGGAGAGAGCAGTACTTC. This translates into CASSLWREQYF.

The chain recombines TRBV30 with TRBJ1-2; D might be TRBD1 (6 bases). Trimming stripped 5 bases from V and 7 bases from J, with 14 bases between. There are 12 residues in the CDR3. The germline CDR1 and CDR2 sequences are GTSNPN and SVGIG (reference sequence). The DNA for the CDR3 is TGTGCCTGGGACAGGTGGGGATCTGGCTACACCTTC. This gives the protein CAWDRWGSGYTF.

This chain uses TRBV9 with TRBJ1-2; 8 bases are shared with TRBD1. After removal of 3 bases from V and 8 bases from J, the junction contained 9 bases not matched to a gene. From germline, CDR1 is SGDLS and CDR2 YYNGEE. The CDR3 consists of 14 residues. This CDR3 reads CASSARQGLVGYTF. CDR3 DNA sequence: TGTGCCAGCAGCGCCCGACAGGGGTTGGTGGGCTACACCTTC.

The V gene is TRBV5-6, the J gene TRBJ2-7; 7 bases align to TRBD2. V gave up 4 bases and J gave up 10 bases; unmatched junction bases: 23. The CDR3 sequence is 17 residues long. CDR1 is SGHDT, CDR2 YYEEEE, per germline. The CDR3 sequence: CASSVYPGPEGGFGQYF. The DNA for the CDR3 is TGTGCCAGCAGCGTCTATCCGGGGCCAGAGGGAGGGTTTGGACAGTACTTC.

Only one count was recorded for this clone. The chain employs TRBV10-3 and TRBJ2-1; 10 positions match TRBD2. Looked up from germline, CDR1 is ENHRY and CDR2 is SYGVKD. This CDR3 has 14 amino acids. J gave up 4 bases and V 7 bases, and 4 bases lay outside the gene matches. The CDR3 DNA is TGTGCCATCAACCCGGGACTAGCGTACAATGAGCAGTTCTTC. The encoded protein is CAINPGLAYNEQFF.

The chain carries TRBV19 and TRBJ1-1, with 8 bases matching TRBD1. There are 14 residues in the CDR3. With V trimmed by 5 bases and J by 5 bases, 7 bases remained unmatched. Looked up from germline, CDR1 is LNHDA and CDR2 is SQIVND (reference sequence). The CDR3 here is CASSSDRVVTEAFF. CDR3 sequence (DNA): TGTGCCAGTAGTTCGGACAGGGTGGTAACTGAAGCTTTCTTT. Full variable domain (outside the CDR3, taken from reference TRBV19 and TRBJ1-1): DGGITQSPKYLFRKEGQNVTLSCEQNLNHDAMYWYRQDPGQGLRLIYYSQIVNDFQKGDIAEGYSVSREKKESFPLTVTSAQKNPTAFYLCASSSDRVVTEAFFGQGTRLTVV.

This clone was found a few times. The rearrangement uses TRBV7-6 and TRBJ1-1; possible D gene TRBD1, 5 bases. Trimming took 4 bases from V and 4 from J, leaving 16 bases between them. In germline, CDR1 is SGHVS, CDR2 FNYEAQ. This CDR3 comprises 15 residues. CDR3 DNA: TGTGCCAGCAGCTCTTTAGTCGGGGGGGGCACTGAAGCTTTCTTT. Amino acids: CASSSLVGGGTEAFF.

The J gene is TRBJ2-5, the V gene TRBV6-1; D perhaps matches TRBD2 (6 bases). The assigned J gene may be wrong: the sequence end matches TRBJ2-7 better. In germline, CDR1 is MNHNS, CDR2 SASEGT. This CDR3 has 13 amino acids. CDR3 region: CASLGGPTYEQYF. The CDR3 DNA reads as TGTGCCAGCCTGGGGGGACCGACCTACGAGCAGTACTTC.

CDR3 sequence: CASSLGAGGPDTQYF. CDR3 coding DNA: TGTGCCAGCAGCTTAGGGGCGGGGGGGCCAGATACGCAGTATTTT. V gene TRBV11-2 combines with J gene TRBJ2-3, with 9 bases lining up with TRBD2. The CDR3 loop spans 15 amino acids. The germline V gene encodes CDR1 SGHAT and CDR2 FQNNGV. The V and J ends lost 1 base and 4 bases, in that order; junction bases with no gene match: 3.